This T cell receptor (beta chain) was identified in a study of patients and donors after allogeneic stem cell transplantation. Germline CDR1 and CDR2: SGHRS and YFSETQ. V gave up 2 bases and J gave up 2 bases, with 16 bases separating them. The CDR3 covers 16 residues. TCRdb used MiXCR to reprocess the RT-PCR reads, holding one entry per CDR3 protein. The repertoire includes about a million distinct CDR3 sequences, roughly 18% of them detected once, and under 6.5% sits in the top ten. The V call is TRBV5-1, the J call TRBJ2-5, with D perhaps TRBD1 (5 bases). The source material was blood, either unsorted or a sorted T cell fraction (not recorded which). The receptor was derived from a human donor who was either an allogeneic HSCT recipient or a stem cell or donor lymphocyte infusion donor (not recorded which). It is not recorded whose cells these are; they may come from a transplant donor. The CDR3 nucleotides read TGCGCCAGCAGCTTAGAGGCGGCAGGGCAACAAGAGACCCAGTACTTC. Protein product: CASSLEAAGQQETQYF.